This is a list of T cell receptor beta chains from one sample in a study of blood T cells in healthy people across ages. TCRdb recomputed calls from the 5' RACE reads with MiXCR, one row per CDR3 protein. The sample yields fewer than 600,000 distinct CDR3 sequences, about 29% seen once. This sample also appeared in a second study, on T cells of mothers and their children.

Source material: blood. These receptors originate from a boy aged 2 to 10 in good health. Both conserved end residues are part of each CDR3. Each record gives: V gene, clone size, D gene, J gene, CDR3 protein, CDR3 DNA. A D gene is named only where the DNA matches it firmly. Where a row states a size, it is once, few, many or the class of an expanded clone; other rows omit it.

>TRBV6-5|.|.|TRBJ1-2
CASSYTDARGGGYTF
TGTGCCAGCAGTTACACGGACGCCAGGGGCGGGGGCTACACCTTC
>TRBV23-1|.|.|TRBJ2-5
CASSQSGSLQETQYF
TGCGCCAGCAGTCAATCCGGCAGTCTCCAAGAGACCCAGTACTTC
>TRBV12-3/TRBV12-4|few|.|TRBJ1-6
CASSLEVPSSYNSPLHF
TGTGCCAGCAGTTTAGAGGTTCCCAGCTCCTATAATTCACCCCTCCACTTT
>TRBV6-5|.|.|TRBJ2-1
CASSYAEGRGKDNEQFF
TGTGCCAGCAGTTACGCGGAGGGGAGGGGGAAGGACAATGAGCAGTTCTTC
>TRBV27|.|TRBD1|TRBJ2-7
CAPKETGTYEQYF
TGTGCCCCCAAGGAGACAGGGACCTACGAGCAGTACTTC
>TRBV25-1|few|.|TRBJ1-1
CASSEGPAVAFF
TGTGCCAGCAGTGAGGGACCGGCGGTAGCTTTCTTT
>TRBV18|few|TRBD2|TRBJ2-6
CASSPSSGGPFSGANVLTF
TGTGCCAGCTCACCGTCTAGCGGGGGCCCCTTCTCTGGGGCCAACGTCCTGACTTTC
>TRBV9|.|TRBD1|TRBJ2-7
CASSVSVGQGYEQYF
TGTGCCAGCAGCGTTAGTGTTGGACAGGGCTACGAGCAGTACTTC
>TRBV3-1|few|.|TRBJ1-6
CASSQGAQNNSPLHF
TGTGCCAGCAGCCAAGGGGCCCAGAATAATTCCCCCCTCCACTTT
>TRBV25-1|.|.|TRBJ2-1
CASSELTARSYNEQFF
TGTGCCAGCAGTGAATTAACGGCCCGTTCCTACAATGAGCAGTTCTTC
>TRBV10-3|.|TRBD1|TRBJ2-5
CAIRGTDQETQYF
TGTGCCATCAGGGGGACAGACCAAGAGACCCAGTACTTC
>TRBV18|.|TRBD2|TRBJ2-7
CASSMRTSAAYEQYF
TGTGCCAGCTCGATGCGGACTAGCGCAGCCTACGAGCAGTACTTC
>TRBV7-6|.|TRBD1|TRBJ1-6
CASSLYQQGANSPLHF
TGTGCCAGCAGCTTATACCAACAGGGGGCCAATTCACCCCTCCACTTT
>TRBV5-1|.|.|TRBJ2-5
CASSPDYPKETQYF
TGCGCCAGCAGCCCGGACTACCCGAAAGAGACCCAGTACTTC
>TRBV6-1|.|TRBD2|TRBJ2-5
CASSRAGGPVLGETQYF
TGTGCCAGCAGTCGAGCGGGAGGGCCCGTTCTGGGAGAGACCCAGTACTTC
>TRBV7-9|few|TRBD2|TRBJ2-7
CASSLALRTSGTYEQYF
TGTGCCAGCAGCTTAGCTCTTCGGACTAGCGGAACCTACGAGCAGTACTTC
>TRBV28|few|.|TRBJ2-7
CASSLWANSYEQYF
TGTGCCAGCAGTTTATGGGCGAACTCCTACGAGCAGTACTTC
>TRBV12-3/TRBV12-4|.|.|TRBJ1-1
CASSFGGLNTEAFF
TGTGCCAGCAGTTTTGGGGGCTTGAACACTGAAGCTTTCTTT
>TRBV4-2|.|.|TRBJ1-4
CASSQGGNEKLFF
TGTGCCAGCAGCCAAGGGGGAAATGAAAAACTGTTTTTT
>TRBV4-2|.|.|TRBJ1-4
CASSQDPPRTTRNEKLFF
TGTGCCAGCAGCCAAGATCCCCCTCGGACAACCCGTAATGAAAAACTGTTTTTT
>TRBV5-1|few|TRBD1|TRBJ2-3
CASSGTGSAQGTQYF
TGCGCCAGCAGCGGGACAGGGTCGGCTCAGGGTACGCAGTATTTT
>TRBV2|.|TRBD2|TRBJ2-1
CAWGGTSVVNEQFF
TGTGCCTGGGGGGGGACTAGCGTAGTCAATGAGCAGTTCTTC
>TRBV6-2/TRBV6-3|few|.|TRBJ2-5
CASKGSYKETQYF
TGTGCCAGCAAGGGGAGTTACAAAGAGACCCAGTACTTC
>TRBV3-1|.|.|TRBJ2-3
CASSQEFIGSSRLGDTQYF
TGTGCCAGCAGCCAAGAGTTTATAGGATCTAGCCGTCTAGGAGATACGCAGTATTTT
>TRBV6-6|few|.|TRBJ1-4
CASRYPGTVNEKLFF
TGTGCCAGCAGATATCCGGGGACGGTTAATGAAAAACTGTTTTTT
>TRBV4-3|.|TRBD2|TRBJ2-3
CASSQGSGSRADTQYF
TGCGCCAGCAGCCAAGGGAGCGGGAGTAGAGCAGATACGCAGTATTTT
>TRBV4-3|few|.|TRBJ1-4
CASSQWTATNEKLFF
TGCGCCAGCAGCCAATGGACAGCAACTAATGAAAAACTGTTTTTT
>TRBV6-6|.|TRBD1|TRBJ2-4
CASSPRGPYKNIQYF
TGTGCCAGCAGCCCGAGGGGGCCTTACAAAAACATTCAGTACTTC
>TRBV12-3/TRBV12-4|few|TRBD1|TRBJ1-2
CASSHRRDRPGYTF
TGTGCCAGCAGTCATCGGCGGGACAGACCTGGCTACACCTTC
>TRBV15|few|TRBD2|TRBJ2-7
CATSSLTSGRSYEQYF
TGTGCCACCAGCAGCCTGACTAGCGGGAGGTCCTACGAGCAGTACTTC
>TRBV7-9|.|.|TRBJ1-3
CASSLTGTLKFGNTIYF
TGTGCCAGCAGCCTTACGGGGACCCTTAAGTTCGGGAACACCATATATTTT
>TRBV14|few|.|TRBJ2-7
CASSQDSGRSYEQYF
TGTGCCAGCAGCCAAGATAGTGGCAGGTCCTACGAGCAGTACTTC
>TRBV4-1|.|.|TRBJ2-7
CASSHRTGPPYEQYF
TGCGCCAGCAGCCACCGGACCGGTCCCCCCTACGAGCAGTACTTC
>TRBV7-8|many|.|TRBJ2-7
CASSLYQGTSYEQYF
TGTGCCAGCAGCTTATACCAGGGAACCTCCTACGAGCAGTACTTC
>TRBV20-1|few|.|TRBJ2-3
CSARRKGAAGFADTQYF
TGCAGTGCTAGAAGGAAAGGAGCGGCGGGGTTCGCAGATACGCAGTATTTT
>TRBV7-2|once|.|TRBJ2-4
CASSLDWNIAKNIQYF
TGTGCCAGCAGCTTAGACTGGAACATAGCCAAAAACATTCAGTACTTC
>TRBV11-2|.|.|TRBJ1-3
CASSPSSTFGNTIYF
TGTGCCAGCAGCCCCTCGTCCACCTTTGGAAACACCATATATTTT
>TRBV3-1|.|.|TRBJ2-7
CASSQVATYEQYF
TGTGCCAGCAGCCAAGTAGCGACCTACGAGCAGTACTTC
>TRBV7-3|.|.|TRBJ1-6
CASSPRSSYNSPLHF
TGTGCCAGCAGCCCCCGGAGCTCCTATAATTCACCCCTCCACTTT
>TRBV5-5|.|TRBD1|TRBJ2-5
CASSARQGPQETQYF
TGTGCCAGCAGCGCGAGACAGGGGCCCCAAGAGACCCAGTACTTC
>TRBV29-1|few|.|TRBJ2-5
CSVAVGGETQYF
TGCAGCGTTGCGGTAGGGGGAGAGACCCAGTACTTC
>TRBV20-1|few|TRBD2|TRBJ2-2
CSALHRGGTGELFF
TGCAGTGCTCTTCACCGGGGGGGGACCGGGGAGCTGTTTTTT
>TRBV24-1|.|.|TRBJ2-1
CVTGLEGSNEQFF
TGTGTCACCGGATTAGAGGGAAGCAATGAGCAGTTCTTC
>TRBV10-3|.|.|TRBJ2-5
CAISDIKIGETQYF
TGTGCCATCAGTGACATCAAGATTGGGGAGACCCAGTACTTC
>TRBV7-9|.|.|TRBJ1-1
CASRQSEAFF
TGTGCCAGCAGACAGTCTGAAGCTTTCTTT
>TRBV20-1|.|TRBD2|TRBJ2-1
CSARRLAGALYNEQFF
TGCAGTGCTAGAAGACTAGCGGGAGCCCTCTACAATGAGCAGTTCTTC
>TRBV27|.|TRBD1|TRBJ1-1
CASSPRGPQGASEAFF
TGTGCCAGCAGTCCCCGGGGCCCGCAGGGGGCATCTGAAGCTTTCTTT
>TRBV2|.|.|TRBJ2-1
CASSDLSPHGLNEQFF
TGTGCCAGCAGTGATCTAAGTCCCCACGGATTAAATGAGCAGTTCTTC
>TRBV19|.|.|TRBJ1-2
CASSLSAGGPGYTF
TGTGCCAGTAGTCTGTCCGCCGGCGGTCCTGGCTACACCTTC
>TRBV15|.|.|TRBJ2-4
CATSRDTLDLNHIAKNIQYF
TGTGCCACCAGCAGAGATACCTTAGACCTAAACCATATAGCCAAAAACATTCAGTACTTC
>TRBV15|.|TRBD2|TRBJ2-7
CATSRDWGWTSGLSYEQYF
TGTGCCACCAGCAGAGATTGGGGTTGGACTAGCGGGCTATCCTACGAGCAGTACTTC
>TRBV15|.|.|TRBJ2-1
CATSSELPGGYEQFF
TGTGCCACCAGCAGCGAACTTCCCGGCGGGTATGAGCAGTTCTTC
>TRBV12-3/TRBV12-4|.|TRBD1|TRBJ1-6
CASSLTRDRGNSPLHF
TGTGCCAGCAGTTTGACGCGGGACAGGGGGAATTCACCCCTCCACTTT
>TRBV11-2|few|.|TRBJ2-5
CASSPGQKETQYF
TGTGCCAGCAGCCCCGGACAGAAAGAGACCCAGTACTTC
>TRBV27|few|TRBD1|TRBJ2-7
CASSSDRGFGYEQYF
TGTGCCAGCAGTTCGGACAGGGGATTCGGTTACGAGCAGTACTTC
>TRBV29-1|.|TRBD1|TRBJ2-7
CSVTGGHYEQYF
TGCAGCGTTACAGGGGGGCACTACGAGCAGTACTTC